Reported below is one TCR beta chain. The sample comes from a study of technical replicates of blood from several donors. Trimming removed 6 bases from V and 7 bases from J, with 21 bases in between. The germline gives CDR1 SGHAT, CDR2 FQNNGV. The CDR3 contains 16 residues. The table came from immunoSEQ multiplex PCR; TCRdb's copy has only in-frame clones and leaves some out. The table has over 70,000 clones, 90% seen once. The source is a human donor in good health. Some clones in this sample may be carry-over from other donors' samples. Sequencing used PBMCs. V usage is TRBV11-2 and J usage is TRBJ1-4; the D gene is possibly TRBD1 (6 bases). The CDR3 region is CASSFQGGASGEKLFF. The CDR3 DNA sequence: TGTGCCAGCAGTTTTCAAGGGGGAGCCTCGGGTGAAAAACTGTTTTTT.